Following are 6 T cell receptor beta chains from one sample sequenced in a study of cytomegalovirus exposure and HLA in healthy donors (TCRdb year 2017). The library came from the immunoSEQ multiplex PCR assay. The multiplex PCR relied on a mix of 60 forward primers for TCR Vbeta segments and 13 reverse primers for TCR Jbeta segments. What TCRdb holds here is the immuneACCESS table cut down to in-frame rearrangements. Part of the clones is not present; checked against another copy, under half of the missing clones reflect an unresolved V gene, and the others are unexplained. Present in this sample are 110,000 to 150,000 clones, 60% to 75% of which were seen just once. The ten top clones hold 6% to 8.5% of the sample. Sequencing used PBMCs. All receptors derive from a man aged 25 to 45 in good health and CMV-seronegative.

This clone has just one count. The chain employs TRBV28 and TRBJ2-1; 9 nucleotides agree with TRBD2. From germline, CDR1 is MDHEN and CDR2 SYDVKM. CDR3 size: 16 residues. The V segment lost 6 bases and the J segment 5 bases; nucleotides outside the gene matches: 11. CDR3 DNA sequence: TGTGCCAGCAGGGATAACAGGCTAGCGGGGAACAATGAGCAGTTCTTC. Translation: CASRDNRLAGNNEQFF.

The V gene is TRBV29-1, the J gene TRBJ2-1; D might be TRBD1 (5 bases). Germline V gives CDR1 SQVTM, CDR2 ANQGSEA. Trimming removed 1 base at V and 0 bases at J, with 10 bases between. This CDR3 has 15 amino acids. The CDR3 reads CSVEGGESSYNEQFF. CDR3 DNA sequence: TGCAGCGTTGAAGGGGGCGAGAGCTCCTACAATGAGCAGTTCTTC.

This clone has only one observation. The chain's CDR3 is CASSFPTRTGTGNLEQYF. For the CDR3, the DNA is TGCGCCAGCAGCTTCCCGACTCGTACCGGGACTGGGAACCTCGAGCAGTACTTC. The rearrangement joins TRBV5-1 to TRBJ2-7, with D possibly TRBD2 on 6 matching bases. Between the trimmed V and J ends, which lost 2 bases and 6 bases, there was a span of 27 bases. Germline assignment: CDR1 SGHRS and CDR2 YFSETQ. This CDR3 comprises 18 residues.

The CDR3 region has the DNA TGTGCCAGTTACAGGCTCTCCCACCCGTACGAGCAGTACTTC. Translation gives CASYRLSHPYEQYF. The J gene is TRBJ2-7, the V gene TRBV6-5, with D possibly matching TRBD1 (5 bases). This CDR3 has 14 amino acids. Trimming cost V 9 bases and J 4 bases, with 19 bases left between them. Germline assignment: CDR1 MNHEY and CDR2 SVGAGI.

This chain joins TRBV20-1 and TRBJ2-5; the D is unclear. In germline, CDR1 is DFQATT, CDR2 SNEGSKA (reference sequence). Trimming stripped 4 bases from V and 2 bases from J, with 5 bases between. The CDR3 is 11 residues long. The CDR3 here is CSANAQETQYF. The CDR3 DNA reads as TGCAGTGCTAATGCGCAAGAGACCCAGTACTTC.

V and J are TRBV7-2 and TRBJ2-2; 12 nucleotides match TRBD2. Trimming at V came to 4 bases and at J to 7 bases, leaving 10 bases not matched to a gene. The V gene's germline CDR1 is SGHTA and CDR2 FQGNSA. The CDR3 is 17 residues long. As DNA, the CDR3 is TGTGCCAGCAGCTACTCTAGCGGGAGGGCCGAGTTCGGGGAGCTGTTTTTT. Translated, it gives CASSYSSGRAEFGELFF.